This T cell receptor (beta chain) was observed in a study of cytomegalovirus exposure and HLA in healthy donors. Germline V gene data show CDR1 as MNHNY and CDR2 as SVGAGI (reference sequence). The V segment lost 8 bases and the J segment 2 bases; nucleotides outside the gene matches: 3. The CDR3 is 13 residues long. It was with 60 Vbeta and 13 Jbeta primers that the PCR ran. TCRdb's copy holds only in-frame clones and misses some; the assay was immunoSEQ multiplex PCR. Found here are approximately 150,000 clones; the top ten clones hold 2% to 2.5%. Concerning this clone: Antigen specificity is unknown.

Study-wide results and limits: Rare TCR sequences dominated, though some public TCRs recurred in many donors.

This sequence was found in a woman between 18 and 29 years old in good health and CMV-seronegative. The chain couples TRBV6-6 to TRBJ2-3; 8 bases are shared with TRBD2. Sample: PBMCs. The CDR3 DNA reads as TGTGCCAGCCAACTAGCGGTCACAGATACGCAGTATTTT. Amino acids: CASQLAVTDTQYF.